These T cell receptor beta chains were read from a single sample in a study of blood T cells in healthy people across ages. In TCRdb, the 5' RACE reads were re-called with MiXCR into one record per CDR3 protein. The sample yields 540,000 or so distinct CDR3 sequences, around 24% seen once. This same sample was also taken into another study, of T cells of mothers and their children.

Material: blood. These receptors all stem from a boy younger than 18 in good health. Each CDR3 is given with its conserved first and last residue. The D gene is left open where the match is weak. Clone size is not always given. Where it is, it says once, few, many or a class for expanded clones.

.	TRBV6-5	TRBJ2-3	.	CASTPRGWGEDTQYF	TGTGCCAGCACTCCGAGAGGGTGGGGGGAAGATACGCAGTATTTT
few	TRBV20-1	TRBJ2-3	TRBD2	CSARDLILAGRTDTQYF	TGCAGTGCTAGAGATCTCATTCTAGCGGGACGCACAGATACGCAGTATTTT
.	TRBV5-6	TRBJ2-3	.	CASSPPTSLGTDTQYF	TGTGCCAGCAGCCCACCGACTAGTTTGGGCACAGATACGCAGTATTTT
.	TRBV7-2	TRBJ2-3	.	CASGTRTDTQYF	TGTGCCAGCGGAACTCGCACAGATACGCAGTATTTT
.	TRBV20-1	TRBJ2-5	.	CSARDLQSFSETQYF	TGCAGTGCTAGAGATCTACAGTCCTTTAGCGAGACCCAGTACTTC
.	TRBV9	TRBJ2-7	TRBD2	CASSANPRTSGTPYEQYF	TGTGCCAGCAGCGCTAACCCGCGGACTAGCGGGACCCCTTACGAGCAGTACTTC
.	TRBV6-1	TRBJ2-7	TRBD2	CASSPGLAGGLNEQYF	TGTGCCAGCAGTCCAGGACTAGCGGGAGGGCTTAACGAGCAGTACTTC
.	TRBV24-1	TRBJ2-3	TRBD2	CATSDPGLAGGKDTQYF	TGTGCCACCAGTGATCCGGGACTAGCGGGAGGTAAAGATACGCAGTATTTT
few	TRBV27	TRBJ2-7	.	CASSLSWDLSSYEQYF	TGTGCCAGCAGTTTATCTTGGGACCTGAGCTCCTACGAGCAGTACTTC
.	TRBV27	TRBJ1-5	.	CASGQRLGQPQHF	TGTGCCAGCGGGCAGAGGTTGGGGCAGCCCCAGCATTTT
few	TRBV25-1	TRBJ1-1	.	CASSDSRGWGNTEAFF	TGTGCCAGCAGTGATTCGCGGGGTTGGGGGAACACTGAAGCTTTCTTT
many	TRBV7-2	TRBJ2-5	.	CASSLNGQGPFF	TGTGCCAGCAGCTTAAATGGGCAGGGACCGTTCTTC
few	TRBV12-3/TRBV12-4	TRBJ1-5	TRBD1	CATATGVNQPQHF	TGTGCCACCGCGACAGGGGTAAATCAGCCCCAGCATTTT
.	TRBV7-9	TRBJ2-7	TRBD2	CASRLWGVAGHYEQYF	TGTGCCAGCAGACTATGGGGTGTAGCGGGACACTACGAGCAGTACTTC
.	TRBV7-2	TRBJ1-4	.	CASSLWGKLFF	TGTGCCAGCAGCTTATGGGGGAAACTGTTTTTT
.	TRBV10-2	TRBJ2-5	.	CASGDLGRRQETQYF	TGCGCCAGCGGAGACTTGGGACGCCGCCAAGAGACCCAGTACTTC
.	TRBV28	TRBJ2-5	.	CASSLGLPWGPTAQYF	TGTGCCAGCAGTTTGGGACTCCCCTGGGGACCAACGGCCCAGTACTTC
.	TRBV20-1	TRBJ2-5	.	CSATKIGRETQYF	TGCAGTGCCACTAAAATTGGACGGGAGACCCAGTACTTC
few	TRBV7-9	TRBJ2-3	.	CASSSYYHTDTQYF	TGTGCCAGCAGCTCCTACTATCACACAGATACGCAGTATTTT
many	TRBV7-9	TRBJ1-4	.	CASSLGGGSEKLFF	TGTGCCAGCAGTCTCGGGGGGGGTTCTGAAAAACTGTTTTTT
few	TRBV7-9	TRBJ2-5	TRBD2	CASSSGGAPQETQYF	TGTGCCAGCAGCTCCGGGGGGGCTCCCCAAGAGACCCAGTACTTC
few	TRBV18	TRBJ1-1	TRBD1	CASSATGQGGTEAFF	TGTGCCAGCTCAGCTACAGGACAGGGAGGGACTGAAGCTTTCTTT
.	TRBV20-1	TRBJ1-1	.	CSARDSADNTEAFF	TGCAGTGCTAGAGATTCGGCAGACAACACTGAAGCTTTCTTT
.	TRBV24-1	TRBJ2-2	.	CATNAGANTGELFF	TGTGCCACCAACGCTGGGGCTAACACCGGGGAGCTGTTTTTT
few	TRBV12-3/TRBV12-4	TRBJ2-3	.	CASSTRDSSTDTQYF	TGTGCCAGCAGTACCCGAGACAGTTCCACAGATACGCAGTATTTT
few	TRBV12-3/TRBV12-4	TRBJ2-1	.	CASSEEVVPYNEQFF	TGTGCCAGCAGTGAAGAGGTCGTCCCCTACAATGAGCAGTTCTTC
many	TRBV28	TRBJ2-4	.	CASSLNRQQYF	TGTGCCAGCAGTTTAAACAGGCAGCAGTACTTC
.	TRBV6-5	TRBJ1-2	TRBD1	CASSFLQGVYGYTF	TGTGCCAGCAGTTTCCTACAGGGGGTATATGGCTACACCTTC
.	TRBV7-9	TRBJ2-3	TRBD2	CASSLRFLAVGETQYF	TGTGCCAGCAGCTTGAGGTTTCTAGCGGTGGGAGAGACGCAGTATTTT